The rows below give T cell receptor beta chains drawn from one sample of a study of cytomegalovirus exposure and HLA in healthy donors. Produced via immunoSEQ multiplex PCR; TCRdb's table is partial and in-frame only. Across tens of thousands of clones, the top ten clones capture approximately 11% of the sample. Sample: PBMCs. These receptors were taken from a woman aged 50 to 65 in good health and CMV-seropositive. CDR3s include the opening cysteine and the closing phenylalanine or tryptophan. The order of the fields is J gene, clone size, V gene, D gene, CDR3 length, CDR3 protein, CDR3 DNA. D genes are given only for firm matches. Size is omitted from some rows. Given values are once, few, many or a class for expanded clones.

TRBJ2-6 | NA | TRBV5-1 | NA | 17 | CASSWGDRNSGANVLTF | TGCGCCAGCAGCTGGGGGGACAGAAACTCTGGGGCCAACGTCCTGACTTTC
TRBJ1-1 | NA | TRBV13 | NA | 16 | CASSIALTEVNTEAFF | TGTGCCAGCAGCATAGCTCTGACAGAAGTGAACACTGAAGCTTTCTTT
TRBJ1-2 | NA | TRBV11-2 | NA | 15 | CASSLERSGNYGYTF | TGTGCCAGCAGCTTAGAGAGAAGCGGAAACTATGGCTACACCTTC
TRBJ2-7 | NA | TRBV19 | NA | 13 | CASSPGMAYEQYF | TGTGCCAGCAGCCCAGGGATGGCCTACGAGCAGTACTTC
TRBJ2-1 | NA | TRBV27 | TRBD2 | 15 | CASGPRTSGHNEQFF | TGTGCCAGCGGCCCTAGGACTAGCGGGCACAATGAGCAGTTCTTC
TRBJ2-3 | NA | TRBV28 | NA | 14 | CASSLGGSTDTQYF | TGTGCCAGCAGTTTAGGGGGCAGCACAGATACGCAGTATTTT
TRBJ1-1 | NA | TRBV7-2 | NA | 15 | CASSFRDTLNTEAFF | TGTGCCAGCAGCTTCCGGGACACGTTGAACACTGAAGCTTTCTTT
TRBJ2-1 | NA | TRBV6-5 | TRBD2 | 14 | CASSGASGIYEQFF | TGTGCCAGCAGTGGGGCTAGCGGGATATATGAGCAGTTCTTC
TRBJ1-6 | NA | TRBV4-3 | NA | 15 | CASSQEGSQNSPLHF | TGCGCCAGCAGCCAAGAGGGCAGTCAAAATTCACCCCTCCACTTT
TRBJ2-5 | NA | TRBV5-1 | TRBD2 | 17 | CASSFRYGLAGFETQYF | TGCGCCAGCAGCTTTCGATACGGACTAGCGGGATTCGAGACCCAGTACTTC
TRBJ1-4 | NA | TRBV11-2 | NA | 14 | CASSFGTGNEKLFF | TGTGCCAGCAGCTTCGGAACGGGTAATGAAAAACTGTTTTTT
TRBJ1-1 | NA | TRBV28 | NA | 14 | CASSLYRGRAEAFF | TGTGCCAGCAGTTTATATAGGGGGAGGGCTGAAGCTTTCTTT
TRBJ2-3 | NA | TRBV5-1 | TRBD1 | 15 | CASSPTGYGTDTQYF | TGCGCCAGCAGCCCGACAGGGTATGGCACAGATACGCAGTATTTT
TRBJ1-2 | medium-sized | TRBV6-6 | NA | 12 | CASRKGEDGYTF | TGTGCCAGCAGGAAAGGGGAGGACGGCTACACCTTC
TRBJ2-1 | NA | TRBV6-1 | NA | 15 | CASSPHPKGDNEQFF | TGTGCCAGCAGTCCCCACCCAAAAGGAGACAATGAGCAGTTCTTC
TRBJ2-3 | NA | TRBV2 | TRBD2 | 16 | CASRPTSGGSTDTQYF | TGTGCCAGCAGACCGACTAGCGGGGGGAGCACAGATACGCAGTATTTT
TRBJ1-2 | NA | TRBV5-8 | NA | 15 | CASSLVQGSLDGYTF | TGTGCCAGCAGCTTGGTTCAGGGGTCGTTGGATGGCTACACCTTC
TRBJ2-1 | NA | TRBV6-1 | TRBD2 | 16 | CASSEHSGLLYNEQFF | TGTGCCAGCAGTGAACATTCGGGACTACTCTACAATGAGCAGTTCTTC
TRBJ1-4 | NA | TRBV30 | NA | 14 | CAWSVVSRDEKLFF | TGTGCCTGGAGTGTGGTCAGCAGGGATGAAAAACTGTTTTTT
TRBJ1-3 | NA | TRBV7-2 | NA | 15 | CASSLDAAYGGTIYF | TGTGCCAGCAGCTTAGACGCGGCCTACGGGGGCACCATATATTTT
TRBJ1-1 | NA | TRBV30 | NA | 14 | CAWSPLGRNTEAFF | TGTGCCTGGAGTCCACTGGGGCGGAACACTGAAGCTTTCTTT
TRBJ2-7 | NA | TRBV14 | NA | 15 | CASSPALGWEAEQYF | TGTGCCAGCAGCCCGGCTCTAGGTTGGGAGGCCGAGCAGTACTTC
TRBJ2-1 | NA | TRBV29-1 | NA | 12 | CSVEDNYNEQFF | TGCAGCGTTGAGGACAACTACAATGAGCAGTTCTTC
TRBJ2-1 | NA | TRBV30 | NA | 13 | CAWSDISNNEQFF | TGTGCCTGGAGTGACATCTCCAACAATGAGCAGTTCTTC
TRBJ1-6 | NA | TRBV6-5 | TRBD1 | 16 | CASSSRDSRLNSPLHF | TGTGCCAGCAGTTCCAGGGACAGCCGCCTAAATTCACCCCTCCACTTT